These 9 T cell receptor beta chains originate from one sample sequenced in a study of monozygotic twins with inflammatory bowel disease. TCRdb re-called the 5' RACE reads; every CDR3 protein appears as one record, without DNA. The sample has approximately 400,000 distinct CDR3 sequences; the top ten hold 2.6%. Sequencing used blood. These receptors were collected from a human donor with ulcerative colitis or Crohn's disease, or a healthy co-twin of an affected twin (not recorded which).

The CDR3 loop reads CASSLRDRDSNQPQHF. V and J are TRBV7-2 and TRBJ1-5; the D call from TCRdb, TRBD1, cannot be confirmed without DNA. CDR1 and CDR2 (germline): SGHTA, FQGNSA. This CDR3 has 16 residues.

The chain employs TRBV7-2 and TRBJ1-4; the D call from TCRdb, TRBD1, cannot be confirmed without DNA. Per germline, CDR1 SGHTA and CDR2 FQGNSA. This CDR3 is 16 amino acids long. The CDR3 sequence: CASSPRRGRINEKLFF.

The CDR3 sequence: CASSQARTGPYEQYF. The genes are TRBV4-3 and TRBJ2-7. Germline V gene data show CDR1 as LGHNA and CDR2 as YSLEER. This CDR3 region has 15 residues.

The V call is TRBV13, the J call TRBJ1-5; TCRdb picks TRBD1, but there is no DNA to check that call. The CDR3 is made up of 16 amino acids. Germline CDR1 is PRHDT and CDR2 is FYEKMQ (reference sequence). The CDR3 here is CASSLGGTGANQPQHF.

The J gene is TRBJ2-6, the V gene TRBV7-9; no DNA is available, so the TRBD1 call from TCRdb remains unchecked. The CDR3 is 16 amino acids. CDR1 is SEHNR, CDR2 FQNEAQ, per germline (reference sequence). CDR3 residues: CASSSTGLWGANVLTF.

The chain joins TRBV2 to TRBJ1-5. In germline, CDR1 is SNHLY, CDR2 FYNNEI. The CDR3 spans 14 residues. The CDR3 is CASSGWTRNQPQHF.

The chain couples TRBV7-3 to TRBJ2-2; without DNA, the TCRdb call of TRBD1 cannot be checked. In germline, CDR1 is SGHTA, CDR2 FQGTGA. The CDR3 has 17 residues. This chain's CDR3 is CASSPRTGGWNTGELFF.

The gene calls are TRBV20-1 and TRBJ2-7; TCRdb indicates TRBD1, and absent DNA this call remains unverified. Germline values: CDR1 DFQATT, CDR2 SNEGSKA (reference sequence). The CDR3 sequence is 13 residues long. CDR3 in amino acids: CSARVATVYEQYF.

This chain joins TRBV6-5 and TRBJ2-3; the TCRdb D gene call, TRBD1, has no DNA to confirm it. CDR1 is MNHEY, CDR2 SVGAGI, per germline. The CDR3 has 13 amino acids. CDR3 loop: CASNPSGTDTQYF.